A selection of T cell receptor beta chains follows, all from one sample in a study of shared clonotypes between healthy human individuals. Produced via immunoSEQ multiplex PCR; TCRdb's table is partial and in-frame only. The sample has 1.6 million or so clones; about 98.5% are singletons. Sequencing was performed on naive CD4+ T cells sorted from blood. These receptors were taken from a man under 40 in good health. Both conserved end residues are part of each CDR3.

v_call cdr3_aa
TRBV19 CASTRTVSSYEQYF
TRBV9 CASSVATGAHNYGYTF
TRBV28 CASSGPRPYF
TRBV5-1 CASSQTPSGQETQYF
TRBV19 CASSTGQGASGYTF
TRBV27 CASTSGTSKGEQYF
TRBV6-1 CASKILSGTEQFF
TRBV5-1 CASSGETGFYGYTF
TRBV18 CASSPLGQPETQYF
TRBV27 CASSSHSRGKNYGYTF
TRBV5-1 CASARGTVNTEAFF
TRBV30 CAFGGGSGRVGELFF
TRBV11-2 CASSYEGLGFDF
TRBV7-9 CASSLGLASPNEQFF
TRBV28 CASSLERKIEQYF
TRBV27 CASSPRPGPSLRWNIQYF
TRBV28 CASRAAGGPNNEQFF
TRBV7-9 CASSSLLVTEETQYF
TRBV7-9 CASRTSGNTGELFF
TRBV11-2 CASSPTSGNYEQYF
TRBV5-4 CASSFSRVRSANEQFF
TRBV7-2 CASSFRRSSYEQYF
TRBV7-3 CASSPQSRTGNTEAFF
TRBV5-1 CASSLAGTGIGNTIYF
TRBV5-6 CASSLDSYNEQFF
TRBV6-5 CASSYQQGSYGYTF
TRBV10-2 CASSSLLSYNEQFF
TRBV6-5 CASSYLRRETEAFF
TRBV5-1 CASSARGQNSGNTIYF
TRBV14 CASSQDFVGSGNTIYF
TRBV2 CASLARGATEAFF
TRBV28 CASNTLIYEQYF
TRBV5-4 CASSPEAGLAVYWELFF
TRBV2 CASSEPRRDVSYEQYF
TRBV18 CASSSLDSGANVLTF
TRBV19 CASGYYGYTF
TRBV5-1 CASSLLAGGSNTEAFF
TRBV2 CASEGGLGWDLTDTQYF
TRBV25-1 CASSDPSGTTYGYTF
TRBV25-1 CASSELTRVNTGELFF
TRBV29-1 CSAGTGDTGELFF
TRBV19 CASSIDKTAGDTEAFF
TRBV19 CASGTGLETQYF